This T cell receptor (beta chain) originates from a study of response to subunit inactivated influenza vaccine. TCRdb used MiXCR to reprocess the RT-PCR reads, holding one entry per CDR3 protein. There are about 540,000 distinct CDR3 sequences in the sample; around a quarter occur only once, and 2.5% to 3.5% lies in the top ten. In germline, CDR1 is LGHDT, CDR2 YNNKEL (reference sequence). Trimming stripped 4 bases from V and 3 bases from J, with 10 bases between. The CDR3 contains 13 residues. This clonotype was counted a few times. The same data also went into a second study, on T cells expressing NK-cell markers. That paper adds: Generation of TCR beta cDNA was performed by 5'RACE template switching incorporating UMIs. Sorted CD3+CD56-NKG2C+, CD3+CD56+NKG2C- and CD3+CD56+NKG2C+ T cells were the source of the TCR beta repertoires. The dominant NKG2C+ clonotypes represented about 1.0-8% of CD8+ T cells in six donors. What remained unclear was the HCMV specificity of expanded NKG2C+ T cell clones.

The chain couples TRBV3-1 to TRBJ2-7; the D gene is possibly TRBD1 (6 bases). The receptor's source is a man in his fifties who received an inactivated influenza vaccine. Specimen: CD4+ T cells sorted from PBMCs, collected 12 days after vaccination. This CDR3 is CASSRGQYYEQYF. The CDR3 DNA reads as TGTGCCAGCAGCCGAGGACAGTACTACGAGCAGTACTTC.